These 7 T cell receptor beta chains were sequenced from one sample in a study of shared clonotypes between healthy human individuals. Some clones are missing from TCRdb's copy, which holds only in-frame ones; the method was immunoSEQ multiplex PCR. The table shows some 510,000 clones, with less than 85% occurring only once. The sample comprised PBMCs. Receptor source: a woman aged 40 to 55 in good health. Some clones in this sample may be carry-over from other donors' samples.

The chain carries TRBV27 and TRBJ2-5; possibly TRBD1 or TRBD2 for D (6 bases each). CDR1 and CDR2 (germline): MNHEY, SMNVEV (reference sequence). The V end was cut by 5 bases, the J end by 4 bases, with 20 bases between. This CDR3 is built from 16 residues. The CDR3 here is CASSPMGQGGGETQYF. The CDR3 DNA sequence: TGTGCCAGCAGTCCAATGGGACAAGGGGGAGGAGAGACCCAGTACTTC.

The rearrangement links TRBV7-2 to TRBJ2-1; D gene ambiguous. Between the trimmed V and J ends, which lost 0 bases and 9 bases, there was a span of 15 bases. The CDR3 length is 15 residues. In germline, CDR1 is SGHTA, CDR2 FQGNSA. This CDR3 is CASSLALDRMVEQFF. The DNA for the CDR3 is TGTGCCAGCAGCTTAGCGCTAGACCGAATGGTTGAGCAGTTCTTC.

The chain combines TRBV30 with TRBJ1-5; 8 bases are a match to TRBD1. Germline loops: CDR1 GTSNPN, CDR2 SVGIG (reference sequence). The CDR3 has 13 amino acids. J was trimmed by 7 bases and V by 2 bases; bases with no gene match: 4. CDR3: CAWSPDRVQPQHF. CDR3 nucleotide sequence: TGTGCCTGGAGTCCGGACAGGGTCCAGCCCCAGCATTTT.

The chain recombines TRBV5-1 with TRBJ2-3; 16 bases agree with TRBD2. Germline V gene lookup returns CDR1 SGHRS and CDR2 YFSETQ. Losses at the gene ends were 5 bases for V and 6 bases for J; bases not matched to a gene: 6. CDR3 length: 16 residues. The CDR3 here is CASSSGLAGGLDTQYF. For the CDR3, the DNA is TGCGCCAGCAGTTCGGGACTAGCGGGAGGGCTGGATACGCAGTATTTT.

This clone came up once. The chain has TRBV5-4 and TRBJ2-7; D possibly corresponds to TRBD1 (6 bases). V dropped 0 bases and J dropped 6 bases, with 10 bases sitting between them. The CDR3 covers 13 residues. The germline V gene has CDR1 SGHNT and CDR2 YYREEE (reference sequence). For the CDR3, the DNA is TGTGCCAGCAGCTTGGGGGGGCTACTCGAGCAGTACTTC. Translation: CASSLGGLLEQYF.

This clone was counted once. The rearrangement uses TRBV27 and TRBJ2-7; 9 bases match TRBD1. This CDR3 region has 14 residues. Germline trimming cut 5 bases from V and 7 bases from J; bases unmatched to any gene: 9. Germline V gives CDR1 MNHEY, CDR2 SMNVEV (reference sequence). Written as DNA, the CDR3 is TGTGCCAGCAGTACACAGGGGGCGCAAAATGAGCAGTACTTC. Amino acids: CASSTQGAQNEQYF.

This clone appeared a few times. This chain uses TRBV9 with TRBJ2-1; 11 positions match TRBD2. Germline CDR1 reads SGDLS; CDR2 reads YYNGEE. CDR3 length: 15 residues. With 3 bases clipped from V and 6 bases from J, the junction kept 5 bases outside the gene matches. The CDR3 DNA follows: TGTGCCAGCAGCGCCACTAGCGGGAGTCGCAATGAGCAGTTCTTC. Translated: CASSATSGSRNEQFF.